Described below is a single T cell receptor (beta chain) sequence and its context. The sample originates from a study of control samples from healthy donors and cancer patients. This table comes from immunoSEQ multiplex PCR, and its TCRdb copy is limited to in-frame clones, with some not included. The sample records some 200,000 clones, 90% to 95% being singletons. CDR3 length: 15 amino acids. V was pared by 1 base and J by 9 bases, with 13 bases between. Germline lookup yields CDR1 SEHNR and CDR2 FQNEAQ (reference sequence). The sequence was collected from a woman aged 25 to 39 in good health. Material for sequencing was blood. The chain recombines TRBV7-9 with TRBJ1-6; the D gene is possibly TRBD1 (5 bases). DNA for the CDR3: TGTGCCAGCAGCTTAGGTGAGGGGCGGGCTTCACCCCTCCACTTT. This encodes CASSLGEGRASPLHF.